This entry lists 25 T cell receptor beta chains sequenced from one sample in a study of CD8+CD57+ T cells in acquired aplastic anemia. In patients chosen for sequencing, flow cytometry had shown CD8+CD57+ cell expansion. Profiling that covered TCR beta VDJ and CDR3 relied on genomic DNA as its template. In TCRdb, the reads were re-called with MiXCR into one record per CDR3 protein. The table includes roughly 150,000 distinct CDR3 sequences, roughly 48% detected once. Sequenced input: sorted CD4+, CD8+, or CD8+CD57+ T cells (not recorded which) from PBMCs. These receptors were taken from a human donor with aplastic anemia.

This clonotype was detected ten times or more. The J gene is TRBJ2-7, the V gene TRBV11-3; D is ambiguous. CDR3 length: 13 amino acids. Trimming pared 7 bases from V and 0 bases from J, leaving 10 bases between. In germline, CDR1 is SGHNT, CDR2 YENEEA. The CDR3 DNA sequence: TGTGCCAGCAAACCTGCCAGCTCCTACGAGCAGTACTTC. This encodes CASKPASSYEQYF.

This clonotype was counted ten times or more. The V call is TRBV10-3, the J call TRBJ2-7, with D possibly being TRBD1 (6 bases). Trimming left V 4 bases short and J 2 bases short, with 6 bases between. CDR1 is ENHRY and CDR2 is SYGVKD in the germline V gene. There are 12 residues in the CDR3. This CDR3 reads CAISGTAYEQYF. CDR3 nucleotide sequence: TGTGCCATCAGTGGGACAGCCTACGAGCAGTACTTC.

V usage is TRBV6-1 and J usage is TRBJ2-1, with 9 bases lining up with TRBD2. Germline V CDR1 and CDR2: MNHNS, SASEGT. V dropped 8 bases and J dropped 8; count of bases not matched to a gene: 22. There are 18 residues in the CDR3. The CDR3 protein is CASSPLPALAGSSDEQFF. Here the CDR3 DNA reads TGTGCCAGCTCACCCCTACCGGCTCTAGCGGGGAGCTCTGATGAGCAGTTCTTC.

This clonotype was detected ten times or more. The chain combines TRBV6-2 or TRBV6-3 with TRBJ1-6, with D unclear. The CDR3 consists of 14 residues. The V end lost 3 bases, the J end lost 8 bases, and 11 bases lay between the germline ends. CDR1 and CDR2 (germline): MNHEY, SVGEGT. In nucleotides, the CDR3 is TGTGCCAGCAGTTATGCGGGCGGGGATTCACCCCTCCACTTT. This gives the protein CASSYAGGDSPLHF.

This chain connects TRBV7-2 to TRBJ1-1, with unresolved D. This CDR3 has 13 residues. CDR1 is SGHTA, CDR2 FQGNSA, per germline. The ends were cut back, 4 bases at V and 3 bases at J, with 9 bases in the middle. CDR3 sequence (DNA): TGTGCCAGCAGCTCCTGGGCGGACACTGAAGCTTTCTTT. Protein: CASSSWADTEAFF.

The chain recombines TRBV10-3 with TRBJ2-3; D unresolved. V was pared by 10 bases and J by 8 bases, with 10 bases between. CDR3 size: 10 residues. Germline assignment: CDR1 ENHRY and CDR2 SYGVKD. The CDR3 bases are TGTGCCACCAAAACGGGTACGCAGTATTTT. Protein sequence: CATKTGTQYF.

This clonotype was counted many times. The chain recombines TRBV9 with TRBJ2-5; tentatively, D is TRBD2 (5 bases). In germline, CDR1 is SGDLS, CDR2 YYNGEE. Trimming left V 2 bases short and J 2 bases short, with 10 bases between. The CDR3 covers 14 residues. In DNA form, the CDR3 reads TGTGCCAGCAGCGTTCCGGGATCTCAAGAGACCCAGTACTTC. This codes for CASSVPGSQETQYF.

In regard to this clonotype: One end of the junction is discordant with germline, which a read error may explain. This chain joins TRBV29-1 and TRBJ1-1; 10 bases are shared with TRBD1. The CDR3 covers 14 residues. The germline V gene encodes CDR1 SQVTM and CDR2 ANQGSEA. CDR3 loop: CSVDDRGQGTEASF. In nucleotides, the CDR3 is TGCAGCGTCGACGACAGGGGGCAAGGCACTGAAGCTTCCTTT.

The chain couples TRBV19 to TRBJ2-2; a weak D match, TRBD1 (6 bases). In germline, CDR1 is LNHDA, CDR2 SQIVND (reference sequence). This CDR3 comprises 15 residues. Trimming cost V 7 bases and J 0 bases, with 12 bases left between them. For the CDR3, the DNA is TGTGCCAGTATGGTGGGGACAACGAACACCGGGGAGCTGTTTTTT. Translating it yields CASMVGTTNTGELFF.

This clonotype was picked up one time. This chain links TRBV10-1 with TRBJ2-7; no firm D call. Germline loops: CDR1 WNHNN, CDR2 SYGVQD (reference sequence). The CDR3 contains 14 residues. Deletions cut 0 bases from V and 3 bases from J, with 9 bases between. The CDR3 DNA reads as TGCGCCAGCAGTGAGTCCGGCAACAGCTACGAGCAGTACTTC. This encodes CASSESGNSYEQYF.

This clonotype was recorded at least ten times. The chain employs TRBV4-2 and TRBJ2-1; D gene uncertain. The germline V and J ends were trimmed by 2 bases and 7 bases, with 9 bases remaining between them. The germline gives CDR1 LGHNA, CDR2 YNFKEQ. This CDR3 comprises 13 residues. The CDR3 region has the DNA TGTGCCAGCAGCCAACTTCCCATAAATGAGCAGTTCTTC. Translation: CASSQLPINEQFF.

This clonotype showed up many times. The chain has TRBV24-1 and TRBJ2-3, with D possibly being TRBD1 (5 bases). Germline assignment: CDR1 KGHDR and CDR2 SFDVKD. This CDR3 has 14 residues. The V end lost 5 bases, the J end lost 4 bases, and 12 bases lay between the germline ends. The CDR3 DNA reads TGTGCCACCAGTGGGGCCCAGGGTCCAGATACGCAGTATTTT. This gives the protein CATSGAQGPDTQYF.

This clonotype was picked up many times. V and J are TRBV9 and TRBJ1-1; tentatively, D is TRBD1 (6 bases). Germline CDR1 is SGDLS and CDR2 is YYNGEE. With 1 base removed from V and 3 bases from J, the gap between germline ends came to 13 bases. This CDR3 has 15 residues. DNA for the CDR3: TGTGCCAGCAGCGTATACAAGGGGGGAGACACTGAAGCTTTCTTT. Translating it yields CASSVYKGGDTEAFF.

This clonotype was seen repeatedly, ten times or more. The rearrangement links TRBV20-1 to TRBJ2-7; D is possibly TRBD2 (6 bases). There are 13 residues in the CDR3. V was shortened by 4 bases and J by 2 bases, with 12 bases between the two germline ends. In germline, CDR1 is DFQATT, CDR2 SNEGSKA (reference sequence). The CDR3: CSAIRDSTYEQYF. CDR3 coding DNA: TGCAGTGCTATCCGGGACTCTACCTACGAGCAGTACTTC.

In its sample, this clonotype ranks as medium-sized. This chain uses TRBV15 with TRBJ2-5, with no clear D. The CDR3 consists of 13 residues. The V and J ends lost 1 base and 5 bases respectively, with 8 bases between them. Germline V gene lookup returns CDR1 LNHNV and CDR2 YYDKDF (reference sequence). The CDR3 DNA reads as TGTGCCACCAGCAGAGCTTATTTGGAGACCCAGTACTTC. Translated: CATSRAYLETQYF.

This clonotype was seen repeatedly, ten times or more. This chain joins TRBV12-3 or TRBV12-4 and TRBJ1-5, with D possibly being TRBD1 (5 bases). The germline V and J ends were trimmed by 7 bases and 4 bases, with 20 bases remaining between them. The CDR3 loop spans 16 amino acids. CDR3 residues: CASTEGQSFGNQPQHF. DNA of the CDR3: TGTGCCAGCACTGAGGGGCAGTCCTTCGGGAATCAGCCCCAGCATTTT.

As to this clonotype: A much larger clonotype is one base distant, so this may be a read error. J is TRBJ2-5 and V is TRBV20-1; 9 nucleotides line up with TRBD2. This CDR3 is built from 15 residues. Germline V CDR1 and CDR2: DFQATT, SNEGSKA (reference sequence). This CDR3 reads CRASSLRGGGETQYF. DNA of the CDR3: TGCAGGGCTAGTTCCCTGCGGGGGGGGGGAGAGACCCAGTACTTC.

This clonotype was seen many times. The chain carries TRBV11-2 and TRBJ2-7; the match to TRBD2 covers 9 bases. The junction had 7 bases not matched to a gene; V was cut back by 2 bases and J by 2 bases. Germline V gene lookup returns CDR1 SGHAT and CDR2 FQNNGV. This CDR3 has 16 residues. The CDR3 here is CASSLQTSGNTYEQYF. For the CDR3, the DNA is TGTGCCAGCAGCTTACAGACTAGCGGCAATACCTACGAGCAGTACTTC.

The chain uses TRBV2 and TRBJ1-2; D call uncertain. The CDR3 has 15 residues. The V and J ends lost 2 bases and 4 bases respectively, with 14 bases between them. Looked up from germline, CDR1 is SNHLY and CDR2 is FYNNEI. CDR3 residues: CASSESLSKGYGYTF. CDR3 in DNA: TGTGCCAGCAGTGAATCTCTCTCAAAGGGCTATGGCTACACCTTC.

The chain joins TRBV7-2 to TRBJ2-7; D gene uncertain. The CDR3 extends over 13 amino acids. Germline CDR1 is SGHTA and CDR2 is FQGNSA. V was pared by 0 bases and J by 0 bases, with 3 bases between. The DNA of the CDR3 is TGTGCCAGCAGCTTAGCCAACTCCTACGAGCAGTACTTC. Translated, it gives CASSLANSYEQYF.

About this clonotype: An end of the junction does not agree with germline; a read error may underlie this. This rearrangement joins TRBV18 to TRBJ1-2, with D uncertain. The CDR3 contains 14 residues. The germline V gene has CDR1 KGHSH and CDR2 LQKENI. CDR3 loop: CASSSESANCGYTF. The CDR3 bases are TGTGCCAGCTCTTCCGAGTCAGCTAACTGTGGCTACACCTTC.

Notes on this clonotype: An end of the junction does not agree with germline; a read error may underlie this. The CDR3 nucleotides read TGTGCTAGCAGCTTACGTACAGGGGGCTCCTACAATGAGCAGTTCTTC. Translation: CASSLRTGGSYNEQFF. V and J are TRBV7-7 and TRBJ2-1, with 8 nucleotides matching TRBD1. Germline CDR1 is SSHAT and CDR2 is FNYEAQ (reference sequence). The CDR3 contains 16 residues.

The rearrangement links TRBV20-1 to TRBJ1-1, with 7 bases lining up with TRBD1. The CDR3 totals 12 residues. Trimming took 4 bases from V and 4 from J; bases not matched to a gene: 3. Per the germline V gene, CDR1 is DFQATT and CDR2 is SNEGSKA (reference sequence). CDR3 loop: CSATQGGTEAFF. CDR3 in DNA: TGCAGTGCTACTCAGGGGGGCACTGAAGCTTTCTTT.

This rearrangement joins TRBV5-8 to TRBJ1-6; 9 bases are shared with TRBD1. V lost 3 bases to trimming and J lost 7 bases; unmatched junction nucleotides: 2. This CDR3 spans 14 amino acids. Germline values: CDR1 SGHTS, CDR2 YDEGEE. The CDR3 reads CASSSDRGNSPLHF. Written as DNA, the CDR3 is TGTGCCAGCAGCTCGGACAGGGGCAATTCACCCCTCCACTTT. Supplemented by reference TRBV5-8 and TRBJ1-6, the full variable domain reads EAGVTQSPTHLIKTRGQQATLRCSPISGHTSVYWYQQALGLGLQFLLWYDEGEERNRGNFPPRFSGRQFPNYSSELNVNALELEDSALYLCASSSDRGNSPLHFGNGTRLTVT.

The chain links TRBV24-1 to TRBJ2-1; D possibly matches TRBD1 or TRBD2 (5 bases each). V was cut by 0 bases and J by 0 bases, with 20 bases left in between. The CDR3 loop spans 20 amino acids. Germline CDR1 is KGHDR and CDR2 is SFDVKD. Written as DNA, the CDR3 is TGTGCCACCAGTGATTTGAAGTCCGGGACGGAAAAGGGCTCCTACAATGAGCAGTTCTTC. Its protein product is CATSDLKSGTEKGSYNEQFF.